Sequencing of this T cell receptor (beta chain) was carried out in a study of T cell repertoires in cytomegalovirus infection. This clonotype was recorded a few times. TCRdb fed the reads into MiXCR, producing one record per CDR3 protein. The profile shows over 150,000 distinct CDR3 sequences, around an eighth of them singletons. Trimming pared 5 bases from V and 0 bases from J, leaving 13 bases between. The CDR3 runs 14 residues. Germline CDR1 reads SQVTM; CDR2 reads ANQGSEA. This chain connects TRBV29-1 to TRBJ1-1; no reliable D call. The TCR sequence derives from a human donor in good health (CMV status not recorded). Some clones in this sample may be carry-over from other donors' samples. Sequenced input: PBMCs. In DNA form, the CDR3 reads TGCAGCGTTACCCTGGCAGCCATGAACACTGAAGCTTTCTTT. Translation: CSVTLAAMNTEAFF.